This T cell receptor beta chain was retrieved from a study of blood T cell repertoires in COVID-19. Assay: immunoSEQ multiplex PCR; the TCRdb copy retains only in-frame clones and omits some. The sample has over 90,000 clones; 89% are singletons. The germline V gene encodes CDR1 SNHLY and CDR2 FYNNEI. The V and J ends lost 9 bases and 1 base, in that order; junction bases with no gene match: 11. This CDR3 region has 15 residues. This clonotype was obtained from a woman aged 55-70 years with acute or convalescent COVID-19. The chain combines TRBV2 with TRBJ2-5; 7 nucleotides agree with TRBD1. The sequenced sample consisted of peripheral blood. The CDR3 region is CASLSSRQGQETQYF. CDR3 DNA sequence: TGTGCCAGTCTCAGCAGCCGACAGGGCCAAGAGACCCAGTACTTC.